This T cell receptor (beta chain) comes out of a study of Ad26.COV2.S vaccination and SARS-CoV-2 variants. Study-level results: The study found similar non-spike TCR breadth in vaccine and placebo recipients. Analyses that measured TCR breadth and depth may have underestimated total T cell responses.

Germline CDR1 is LGHDT and CDR2 is YNNKEL (reference sequence). The CDR3 spans 17 residues. Deletions cut 1 base from V and 6 bases from J, with 22 bases between. Clones were sequenced by immunoSEQ multiplex PCR, and TCRdb holds only the in-frame ones, with some missing. In the table there are around 350,000 clones, under 95% of which are singletons. Concerning this clone: The target antigen is unknown.

V usage is TRBV3-1 (or the pseudogene TRBV3-2) and J usage is TRBJ2-7; D uncertain. The source is a human donor who had recovered from COVID-19. Sequencing used peripheral blood, obtained after recovery from COVID-19. The CDR3 coding sequence is TGTGCCAGCAGCCAAGTCGCCGGCCCTGCCCATGGTGGCGAGCAGTACTTC. Its protein is CASSQVAGPAHGGEQYF.